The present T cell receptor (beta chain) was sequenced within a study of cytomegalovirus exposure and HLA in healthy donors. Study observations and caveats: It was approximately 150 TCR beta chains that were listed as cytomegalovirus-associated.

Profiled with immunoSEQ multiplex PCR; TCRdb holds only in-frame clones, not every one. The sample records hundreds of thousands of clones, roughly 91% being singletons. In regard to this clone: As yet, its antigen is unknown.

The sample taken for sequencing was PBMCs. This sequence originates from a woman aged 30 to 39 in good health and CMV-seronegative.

The CDR3 is CASSLFPTNYEQYF. CDR3 bases: TGCGCCAGCAGCTTGTTTCCGACTAACTACGAGCAGTACTTC. This chain links TRBV5-1 with TRBJ2-7; D may be TRBD2 (5 bases). This CDR3 spans 14 amino acids. V shed 1 base and J shed 3 bases, with 11 bases lying between them. Per the germline V gene, CDR1 is SGHRS and CDR2 is YFSETQ. The whole variable domain, remainder taken from reference TRBV5-1 and TRBJ2-7, is KAGVTQTPRYLIKTRGQQVTLSCSPISGHRSVSWYQQTPGQGLQFLFEYFSETQRNKGNFPGRFSGRQFSNSRSEMNVSTLELGDSALYLCASSLFPTNYEQYFGPGTRLTVT.